The 15 T cell receptor beta chains given below trace back to one sample, sequenced in a study of PD-L1 blockade in urothelial cancer. The data were produced by immunoSEQ multiplex PCR, yet TCRdb's version contains in-frame clones alone and is incomplete. The table shows tens of thousands of clones, with about nine tenths occurring only once. Sample: PBMCs, taken around atezolizumab (anti-PD-L1) treatment. The receptors derive from a woman between 70 and 85 years old with urothelial cancer.

This sequence joins TRBV7-2 and TRBJ2-7; 12 bases match TRBD2. The germline V gene has CDR1 SGHTA and CDR2 FQGNSA. CDR3 length: 15 residues. Trimming removed 1 base from V and 5 bases from J; junction bases left unmatched: 3. The CDR3 DNA reads TGTGCCAGCAGCTTAGTACTAGCGGGAGGTCACGAGCAGTACTTC. It yields the protein CASSLVLAGGHEQYF.

Only one count was recorded for this clone. Additional DNA sequences in this sample encode the identical CDR3. The V and J genes are TRBV7-9 and TRBJ2-3; D is possibly TRBD2 (6 bases). This CDR3 has 14 residues. The germline V and J ends were trimmed by 6 bases and 2 bases, with 12 bases remaining between them. Germline V lookup: CDR1 SEHNR, CDR2 FQNEAQ (reference sequence). The CDR3 protein is CASRGGLATDTQYF. The CDR3 nucleotides are TGTGCCAGCAGGGGGGGATTGGCCACAGATACGCAGTATTTT.

The V gene is TRBV4-1, the J gene TRBJ1-6; D remains unclear. V was clipped by 4 bases and J by 7 bases, with 8 bases between them. From germline, CDR1 is MGHRA and CDR2 YSYEKL. The CDR3 is made up of 13 amino acids. The CDR3 DNA reads as TGCGCCAGCAGCCCCCTCACAAATTCACCCCTCCACTTT. Translation: CASSPLTNSPLHF.

V is TRBV5-1 and J is TRBJ2-5, with a weak D call TRBD2 (7 bases). The CDR3 runs to 14 residues. Looked up from germline, CDR1 is SGHRS and CDR2 is YFSETQ. The ends were cut back, 0 bases at V and 4 bases at J, with 10 bases in the middle. The CDR3 DNA reads as TGCGCCAGCAGCTTGGCGCGGGGGCGAGAGACCCAGTACTTC. This sequence encodes CASSLARGRETQYF.

The chain recombines TRBV6-1 with TRBJ1-3; 9 positions match TRBD1. V shed 4 bases, J shed 0 bases, and the junction held 7 bases outside the gene matches. The CDR3 spans 17 residues. Germline lookup yields CDR1 MNHNS and CDR2 SASEGT. The CDR3 DNA reads as TGTGCCAGCAGTGCACAGACAGGGGGATACTCTGGAAACACCATATATTTT. Its protein product is CASSAQTGGYSGNTIYF.

The chain carries TRBV6-5 and TRBJ1-3; D is possibly TRBD1 (6 bases). CDR1 MNHEY and CDR2 SVGAGI come from the germline V gene. V was shortened by 5 bases and J by 4 bases, with 15 bases between the two germline ends. The CDR3 runs 15 residues. As DNA, the CDR3 is TGTGCCAGCAGTCTCACAGGGAGTACAGGAAACACCATATATTTT. It codes for CASSLTGSTGNTIYF.

The chain recombines TRBV30 with TRBJ2-5; 7 bases are a match to TRBD1. With V trimmed by 1 base and J by 5 bases, 4 bases remained unmatched. Germline CDR1 and CDR2: GTSNPN and SVGIG (reference sequence). There are 13 residues in the CDR3. The CDR3 sequence is CAWSATGVETQYF. The CDR3 region has the DNA TGTGCCTGGAGTGCCACAGGGGTGGAGACCCAGTACTTC.

The J gene is TRBJ1-4, the V gene TRBV19; no definite D call. The ends were cut back, 1 base at V and 0 bases at J, with 9 bases in the middle. CDR1 and CDR2 (germline): LNHDA, SQIVND (reference sequence). The CDR3 totals 16 residues. The CDR3 sequence: CASSIAEGSTNEKLFF. In nucleotides, the CDR3 is TGTGCCAGTAGTATAGCGGAGGGCTCAACTAATGAAAAACTGTTTTTT.

V is TRBV5-1 and J is TRBJ2-7; the D gene is possibly TRBD1 (6 bases). The CDR3 runs 12 residues. Trimming shortened V by 4 bases and J by 3 bases, and 8 bases separated the two germline ends. Germline V gene lookup returns CDR1 SGHRS and CDR2 YFSETQ. The CDR3 DNA reads TGCGCCAGCAGCCCCAGGGGCTACGAGCAGTACTTC. Amino acid sequence: CASSPRGYEQYF.

The chain combines TRBV27 with TRBJ1-1; D not certain. Trimming removed 0 bases from V and 5 bases from J, with 10 bases in between. There are 14 residues in the CDR3. Germline V gene sequence: CDR1 MNHEY, CDR2 SMNVEV (reference sequence). CDR3 bases: TGTGCCAGCAGTTTATCATCCGGAGGGACTGAAGCTTTCTTT. Translated: CASSLSSGGTEAFF.

In DNA, the CDR3 is TGTGCCATCGGCCGGGACAGTCCTTTGGAGACCCAGTACTTC. Encoded protein: CAIGRDSPLETQYF. V is TRBV10-3 and J is TRBJ2-5, with 7 bases aligning to TRBD1. After removal of 8 bases from V and 5 bases from J, the junction contained 11 bases not matched to a gene. CDR3 length: 14 residues. The germline CDR1 and CDR2 sequences are ENHRY and SYGVKD.

The CDR3 loop is CSVGGRSFYEQYF. The CDR3 DNA reads TGCAGCGTTGGAGGGAGGTCGTTCTACGAGCAGTACTTC. This chain uses TRBV29-1 with TRBJ2-7; a weak D match, TRBD2 (6 bases). CDR3 size: 13 residues. Germline loops: CDR1 SQVTM, CDR2 ANQGSEA. Deletions cut 4 bases from V and 3 bases from J, with 13 bases between.

The V call is TRBV6-1, the J call TRBJ2-1; 9 bases align to TRBD1. Germline values: CDR1 MNHNS, CDR2 SASEGT. CDR3 length equals 14 residues. Trimming cost V 4 bases and J 8 bases; bases outside gene matches: 6. This chain's CDR3 is CASSGDRVSYEQFF. Here the CDR3 DNA reads TGTGCCAGCAGTGGGGACAGGGTTTCCTATGAGCAGTTCTTC.

This chain uses TRBV25-1 with TRBJ1-2, with unresolved D. The CDR3 has 14 amino acids. Germline V gene sequence: CDR1 MGHDK, CDR2 SYGVNS. Trimming cost V 4 bases and J 3 bases, with 12 bases left between them. The CDR3 here is CASSGEREYYGYTF. The CDR3 bases are TGTGCCAGCAGTGGGGAGAGGGAATACTATGGCTACACCTTC.

The chain's CDR3 is CASSGQGKSEKLFF. The CDR3 DNA reads as TGTGCCAGTAGCGGACAGGGAAAAAGTGAAAAACTGTTTTTT. The rearrangement links TRBV19 to TRBJ1-4; TRBD1 matches at 8 bases. This CDR3 has 14 residues. Germline V gene data show CDR1 as LNHDA and CDR2 as SQIVND (reference sequence). V lost 6 bases, J lost 7 bases, and 7 bases stayed unmatched.